A single sample is the source of the 22 T cell receptor beta chains below, sequenced in a study of blood T cells in healthy people across ages. The use of a sample-barcoded 5' primer and a J-beta primer mix characterized a second PCR of about 7 to 12 cycles. TCRdb re-called the 5' RACE reads with MiXCR, one entry per CDR3 protein. Altogether some 1.5 million distinct CDR3 sequences are present, 35% to 45% being singletons, with the ten largest covering less than 5%. Sequencing was done on a sample of blood. The receptors were gathered from a woman aged 18-29 years in good health.

A single count supports this clonotype. J is TRBJ1-4 and V is TRBV6-5, with D possibly TRBD1 on 5 matching bases. V lost 5 bases to trimming and J lost 8 bases, with 18 bases between them. This CDR3 comprises 15 residues. Germline V CDR1 and CDR2: MNHEY, SVGAGI. CDR3 nucleotide sequence: TGTGCCAGCAGTCTCCAACCCGTGGCAGGGGAAAAACTGTTTTTT. Translating it yields CASSLQPVAGEKLFF.

V is TRBV20-1 and J is TRBJ1-6; D remains ambiguous. CDR1 and CDR2 from the germline V gene are DFQATT and SNEGSKA (reference sequence). V was cut by 0 bases and J by 14 bases, with 14 bases left in between. The CDR3 contains 13 residues. DNA for the CDR3: TGCAGTGCTAGAGAGGGTGCCTTCCAGTCCCTCCACTTT. Translating gives CSAREGAFQSLHF.

CDR3 in amino acids: CASSPRTGGGTDTQYF. CDR3 coding DNA: TGTGCCAGCAGTCCCCGGACAGGGGGTGGCACAGATACGCAGTATTTT. V and J are TRBV6-5 and TRBJ2-3; 10 bases line up with TRBD1. The V gene end was trimmed by 5 bases and the J gene end by 1 base; junction bases not matched to a gene: 6. Germline assignment: CDR1 MNHEY and CDR2 SVGAGI. The CDR3 has 16 amino acids.

This clonotype was detected a few times. This chain uses TRBV29-1 with TRBJ1-1, with D uncertain. Germline V gene lookup returns CDR1 SQVTM and CDR2 ANQGSEA. The CDR3 contains 11 residues. V lost 4 bases, J lost 4 bases, and 7 bases lay in between. CDR3 sequence reads: CSVVRGTEAFF. The CDR3 DNA is TGCAGCGTTGTGCGAGGCACTGAAGCTTTCTTT.

In its sample, this clonotype was seen a few times. The V gene is TRBV29-1, the J gene TRBJ1-2; D gene ambiguous. The CDR3 runs 11 residues. Germline V lookup: CDR1 SQVTM, CDR2 ANQGSEA. Trimming cost V 6 bases and J 6 bases, with 11 bases left between them. The CDR3 DNA reads TGCAGCGTCCGCCCTACCCATGGCTACACCTTC. This sequence encodes CSVRPTHGYTF.

This chain joins TRBV14 and TRBJ1-1; possibly TRBD1 for D (5 bases). V was pared by 1 base and J by 7 bases, with 13 bases between. The germline gives CDR1 SGHDN, CDR2 FVKESK. This CDR3 is built from 14 residues. CDR3: CASSQVRGIGEAFF. The CDR3 DNA follows: TGTGCCAGCAGCCAAGTGAGGGGTATTGGTGAAGCTTTCTTT.

The V and J genes are TRBV20-1 and TRBJ2-1; tentatively, D is TRBD2 (5 bases). V shed 3 bases and J shed 2 bases, with 11 bases lying between them. This CDR3 has 14 residues. The germline CDR1 and CDR2 sequences are DFQATT and SNEGSKA (reference sequence). CDR3 sequence (DNA): TGCAGTGCTAGCGGCCTAGCCCCCTACAATGAGCAGTTCTTC. It encodes CSASGLAPYNEQFF.

V is TRBV7-7 and J is TRBJ2-5; D is perhaps TRBD2 (6 bases). CDR1 is SSHAT and CDR2 is FNYEAQ in the germline V gene (reference sequence). The CDR3 has 13 amino acids. The CDR3 DNA sequence: TGTGCTAGCGGTGACGGGGTACAAGAGACCCAGTACTTC. It codes for CASGDGVQETQYF. Complete variable domain (other parts from reference TRBV7-7 and TRBJ2-5): GAGVSQSPRYKVTKRGQDVTLRCDPISSHATLYWYQQALGQGPEFLTYFNYEAQPDKSGLPSDRFSAERPEGSISTLTIQRTEQRDSAMYRCASGDGVQETQYFGPGTRLLVL.

This clonotype turned up a few times. V is TRBV6-2 or TRBV6-3 and J is TRBJ2-1, with D possibly matching TRBD2 (7 bases). V lost 4 bases and J 5 bases, leaving 18 bases between the germline ends. Germline-derived CDR1 and CDR2 are MNHEY and SVGEGT. The CDR3 is 16 residues long. The CDR3 bases are TGTGCCAGCAGTTTCATGCTTGGCGGGGGCAACAATGAGCAGTTCTTC. As protein: CASSFMLGGGNNEQFF.

The J gene is TRBJ2-1, the V gene TRBV7-9, with 8 bases that match TRBD2. With V trimmed by 0 bases and J by 10 bases, 5 bases remained unmatched. CDR3 length: 14 amino acids. Germline lookup yields CDR1 SEHNR and CDR2 FQNEAQ (reference sequence). The CDR3 bases are TGTGCCAGCAGCTTAGCGGGACTAGTATGCGAGCAGTTCTTC. This codes for CASSLAGLVCEQFF.

This clonotype has a handful of counts. The V call is TRBV4-3, the J call TRBJ2-1; D is unclear. CDR1 is LGHNA, CDR2 YSLEER, per germline. The length of the CDR3 is 15 residues. V was cut by 0 bases and J by 8 bases, with 14 bases left in between. CDR3 in amino acids: CASSQDHRVRDEQFF. The CDR3 DNA follows: TGCGCCAGCAGCCAAGATCATCGGGTACGGGATGAGCAGTTCTTC.

The sample holds many counts of this clonotype. V is TRBV7-9 and J is TRBJ1-1, with a possible D match to TRBD1 (5 bases). Germline CDR1 reads SEHNR; CDR2 reads FQNEAQ (reference sequence). The CDR3 covers 14 residues. V gave up 3 bases and J gave up 0 bases, with 8 bases separating them. The CDR3 spells CASSFRQMNTEAFF. CDR3 in DNA: TGTGCCAGCAGCTTCAGACAGATGAACACTGAAGCTTTCTTT.

This clonotype was picked up a small number of times. This chain links TRBV7-9 with TRBJ2-3; 9 positions agree with TRBD2. The V gene end was trimmed by 5 bases and the J gene end by 5 bases; junction bases not matched to a gene: 8. Germline V gene lookup returns CDR1 SEHNR and CDR2 FQNEAQ (reference sequence). The CDR3 spans 15 residues. This CDR3 reads CASSPRTSVEDTQYF. The CDR3 nucleotides are TGTGCCAGCAGCCCGAGGACTAGCGTAGAAGATACGCAGTATTTT. The full variable domain, in which reference TRBV7-9 and TRBJ2-3 provide the parts outside the CDR3, is DTGVSQNPRHKITKRGQNVTFRCDPISEHNRLYWYRQTLGQGPEFLTYFQNEAQLEKSRLLSDRFSAERPKGSFSTLEIQRTEQGDSAMYLCASSPRTSVEDTQYFGPGTRLTVL.

This clonotype has ten or more counts. This chain uses TRBV10-3 with TRBJ2-1; D remains ambiguous. Trimming removed 8 bases from V and 4 bases from J, with 12 bases in between. The CDR3 spans 13 residues. CDR1 is ENHRY and CDR2 is SYGVKD in the germline V gene. CDR3 bases: TGTGCCATCCAGACACAAGCATACAATGAGCAGTTCTTC. Protein product: CAIQTQAYNEQFF.

The V and J genes are TRBV21-1 and TRBJ1-5; the table's D call of TRBD1 was not tested on the DNA. TRBV21-1 is flagged as a pseudogene. The CDR3 totals 19 residues. For the CDR3, the DNA is TGTGCCAGCAGCAATGAGGGAGTAGGGGACAGTTATAGCAATCAGCCCCAGCATTTT. This gives the protein CASSNEGVGDSYSNQPQHF.

The gene calls are TRBV6-5 and TRBJ1-2; TRBD1 aligns across 9 bases. The CDR3 extends over 15 amino acids. CDR1 and CDR2 (germline): MNHEY, SVGAGI. V dropped 2 bases and J dropped 8; count of bases not matched to a gene: 9. The CDR3 DNA is TGTGCCAGCAGTTACCCGGGGACAGGGTTTCGCGGCTACACCTTC. This encodes CASSYPGTGFRGYTF.

Written as DNA, the CDR3 is TGTGCCAGCAGCTTCCGGGGTCCCAATCAGCCCCAGCATTTT. The encoded protein is CASSFRGPNQPQHF. The chain recombines TRBV5-6 with TRBJ1-5; D is ambiguous. Germline CDR1 and CDR2: SGHDT and YYEEEE. This CDR3 has 14 residues. The germline V and J ends were trimmed by 2 bases and 3 bases, with 9 bases remaining between them.

This clonotype was counted between two and nine times. The chain employs TRBV27 and TRBJ1-5, with 7 positions matching TRBD1. This CDR3 has 14 residues. Germline V gives CDR1 MNHEY, CDR2 SMNVEV (reference sequence). The V gene end was trimmed by 5 bases and the J gene end by 6 bases; junction bases not matched to a gene: 7. The CDR3 coding sequence is TGTGCCAGCAGTATCCAAGGGGGCCCTCAGCCCCAGCATTTT. Protein sequence: CASSIQGGPQPQHF.

There are a few counts of this clonotype. The chain recombines TRBV29-1 with TRBJ2-7, with 13 bases identical to TRBD2. CDR1 and CDR2 from the germline V gene are SQVTM and ANQGSEA. With 7 bases clipped from V and 5 bases from J, the junction kept 5 bases outside the gene matches. This CDR3 is 13 amino acids long. The DNA for the CDR3 is TGCAGCGAATCAGGACTAGCGGGGGACGAGCAGTACTTC. Protein product: CSESGLAGDEQYF.

V usage is TRBV6-9 and J usage is TRBJ1-2, with D possibly TRBD1 on 6 matching bases. V was shortened by 6 bases and J by 4 bases, with 27 bases between the two germline ends. The germline V gene encodes CDR1 MNHGY and CDR2 SVAAGI. This CDR3 spans 18 amino acids. The CDR3 DNA is TGTGCCAGCAGCCTCCCCGACAGGATCCCTAGAAAGGGCTATGGCTACACCTTC. This encodes CASSLPDRIPRKGYGYTF.

The V call is TRBV6-4, the J call TRBJ2-1; TRBD2 matches 11 bases. The V segment lost 3 bases and the J segment 7 bases; nucleotides outside the gene matches: 8. This CDR3 comprises 16 residues. Germline assignment: CDR1 MRHNA and CDR2 SNTAGT. The CDR3 here is CASSEISGGAGNEQFF. DNA of the CDR3: TGTGCCAGCAGTGAGATTAGCGGGGGGGCCGGTAATGAGCAGTTCTTC.

This clonotype was counted between two and nine times. The V and J genes are TRBV2 and TRBJ1-4; D remains ambiguous. Germline values: CDR1 SNHLY, CDR2 FYNNEI. CDR3 size: 12 residues. V lost 5 bases to trimming and J lost 4 bases, with 5 bases between them. For the CDR3, the DNA is TGTGCCAGCAGTCAACTTAATGAAAAACTGTTTTTT. This sequence encodes CASSQLNEKLFF.